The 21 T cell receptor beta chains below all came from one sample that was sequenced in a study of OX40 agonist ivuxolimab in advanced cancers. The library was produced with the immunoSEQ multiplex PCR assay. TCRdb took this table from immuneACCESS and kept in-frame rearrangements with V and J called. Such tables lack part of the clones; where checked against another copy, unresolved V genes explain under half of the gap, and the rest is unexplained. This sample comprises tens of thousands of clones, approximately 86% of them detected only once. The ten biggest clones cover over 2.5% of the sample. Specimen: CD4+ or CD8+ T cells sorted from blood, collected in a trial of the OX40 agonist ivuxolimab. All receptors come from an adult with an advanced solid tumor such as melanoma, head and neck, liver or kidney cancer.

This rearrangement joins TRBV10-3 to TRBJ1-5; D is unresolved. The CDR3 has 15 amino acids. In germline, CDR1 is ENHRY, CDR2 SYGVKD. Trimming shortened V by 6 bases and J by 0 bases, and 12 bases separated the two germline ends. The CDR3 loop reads CAIRSADDSNQPQHF. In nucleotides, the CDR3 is TGTGCCATCAGATCGGCGGACGATAGCAATCAGCCCCAGCATTTT.

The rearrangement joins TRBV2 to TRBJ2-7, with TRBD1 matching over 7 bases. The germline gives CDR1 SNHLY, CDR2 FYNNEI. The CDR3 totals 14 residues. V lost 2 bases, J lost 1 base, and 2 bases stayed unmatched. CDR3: CASSEWDSSYEQYF. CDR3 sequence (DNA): TGTGCCAGCAGTGAATGGGACAGTTCCTACGAGCAGTACTTC.

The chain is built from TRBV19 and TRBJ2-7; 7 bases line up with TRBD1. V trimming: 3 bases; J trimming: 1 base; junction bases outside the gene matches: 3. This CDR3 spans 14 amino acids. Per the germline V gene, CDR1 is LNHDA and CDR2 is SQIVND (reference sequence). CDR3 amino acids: CASSINRGSYEQYF. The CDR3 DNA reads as TGTGCCAGTAGTATTAACAGGGGATCCTACGAGCAGTACTTC.

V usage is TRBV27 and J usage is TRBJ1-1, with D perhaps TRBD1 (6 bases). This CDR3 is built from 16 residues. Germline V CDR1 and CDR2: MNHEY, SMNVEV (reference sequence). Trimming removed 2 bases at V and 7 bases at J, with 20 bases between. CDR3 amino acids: CASSLIDWQGQGEAFF. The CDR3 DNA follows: TGTGCCAGCAGTTTAATTGATTGGCAGGGGCAAGGTGAAGCTTTCTTT.

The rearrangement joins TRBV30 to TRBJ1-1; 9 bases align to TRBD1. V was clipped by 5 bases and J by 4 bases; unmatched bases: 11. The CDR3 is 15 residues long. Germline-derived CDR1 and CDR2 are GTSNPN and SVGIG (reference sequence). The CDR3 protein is CAWGSTGTGFTEAFF. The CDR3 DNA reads TGTGCCTGGGGTTCGACCGGGACAGGGTTCACTGAAGCTTTCTTT.

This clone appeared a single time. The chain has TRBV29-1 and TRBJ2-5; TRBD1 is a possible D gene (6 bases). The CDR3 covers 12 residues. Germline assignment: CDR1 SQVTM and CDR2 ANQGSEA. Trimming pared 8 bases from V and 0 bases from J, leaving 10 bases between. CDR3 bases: TGCAGCTTTACAGGGTACCAAGAGACCCAGTACTTC. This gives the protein CSFTGYQETQYF.

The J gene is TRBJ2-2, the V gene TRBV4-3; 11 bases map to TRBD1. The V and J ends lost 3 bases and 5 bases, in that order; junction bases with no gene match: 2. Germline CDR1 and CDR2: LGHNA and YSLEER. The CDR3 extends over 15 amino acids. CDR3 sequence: CASSQGDRGTGELFF. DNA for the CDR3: TGCGCCAGCAGCCAGGGGGACAGGGGGACCGGGGAGCTGTTTTTT.

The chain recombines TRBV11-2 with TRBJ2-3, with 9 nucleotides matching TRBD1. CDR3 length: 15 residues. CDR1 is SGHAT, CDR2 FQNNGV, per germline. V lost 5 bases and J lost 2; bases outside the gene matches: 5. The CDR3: CASSTGTGYTDTQYF. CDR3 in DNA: TGTGCCAGCAGCACCGGGACAGGGTACACAGATACGCAGTATTTT.

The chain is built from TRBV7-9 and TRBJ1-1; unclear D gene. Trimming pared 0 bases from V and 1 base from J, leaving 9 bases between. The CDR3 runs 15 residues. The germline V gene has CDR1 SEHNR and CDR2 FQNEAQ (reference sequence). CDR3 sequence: CASSLAGSANTEAFF. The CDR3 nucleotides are TGTGCCAGCAGCTTAGCAGGGAGCGCGAACACTGAAGCTTTCTTT.

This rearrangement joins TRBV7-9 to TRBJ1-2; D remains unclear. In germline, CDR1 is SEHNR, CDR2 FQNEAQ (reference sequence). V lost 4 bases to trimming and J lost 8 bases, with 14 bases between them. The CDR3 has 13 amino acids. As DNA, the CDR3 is TGTGCCAGCAGCTCAGACATGCTTGGCGGCTACACCTTC. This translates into CASSSDMLGGYTF.

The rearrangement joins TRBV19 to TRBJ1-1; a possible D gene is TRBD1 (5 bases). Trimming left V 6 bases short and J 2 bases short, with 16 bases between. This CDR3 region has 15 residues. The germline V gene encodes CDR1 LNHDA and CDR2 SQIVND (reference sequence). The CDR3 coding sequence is TGTGCCAGTAGAACCGGGGCCAGGGACAACACTGAAGCTTTCTTT. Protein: CASRTGARDNTEAFF.

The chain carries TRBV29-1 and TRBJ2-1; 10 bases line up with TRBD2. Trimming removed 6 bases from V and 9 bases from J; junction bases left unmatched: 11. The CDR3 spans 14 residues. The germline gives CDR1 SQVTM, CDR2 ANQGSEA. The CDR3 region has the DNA TGCAGCGTGGAACTGCTAGCGGGAGTGGGTGAGCAGTTCTTC. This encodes CSVELLAGVGEQFF.

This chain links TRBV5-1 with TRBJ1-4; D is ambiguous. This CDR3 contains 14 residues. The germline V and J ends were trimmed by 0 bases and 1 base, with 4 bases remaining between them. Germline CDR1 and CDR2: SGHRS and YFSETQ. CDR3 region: CASSLDLTNEKLFF. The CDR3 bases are TGCGCCAGCAGCTTGGACCTAACTAATGAAAAACTGTTTTTT.

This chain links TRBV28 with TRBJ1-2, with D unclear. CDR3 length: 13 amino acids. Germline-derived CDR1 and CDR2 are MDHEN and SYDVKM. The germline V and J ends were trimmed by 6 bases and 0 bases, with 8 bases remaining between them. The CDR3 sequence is CASSLGTNYGYTF. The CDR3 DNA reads TGTGCCAGCAGCCTTGGGACTAACTATGGCTACACCTTC.

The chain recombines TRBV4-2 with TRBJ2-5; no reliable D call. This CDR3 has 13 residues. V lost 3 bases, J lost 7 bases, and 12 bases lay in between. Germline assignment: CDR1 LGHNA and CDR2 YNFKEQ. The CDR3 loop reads CASSQDPVGTQYF. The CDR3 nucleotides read TGTGCCAGCAGCCAGGACCCTGTTGGGACCCAGTACTTC.

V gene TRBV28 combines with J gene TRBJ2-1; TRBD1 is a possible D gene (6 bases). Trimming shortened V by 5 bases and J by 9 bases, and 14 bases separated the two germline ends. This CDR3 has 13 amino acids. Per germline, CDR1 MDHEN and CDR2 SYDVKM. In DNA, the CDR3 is TGTGCCAGCAGTGGGGGCCAACCGACTGAGCAGTTCTTC. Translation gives CASSGGQPTEQFF.

The CDR3 spells CSVGPQIRETQYF. The CDR3 DNA reads as TGCAGCGTTGGGCCCCAAATCCGGGAGACCCAGTACTTC. The chain links TRBV29-1 to TRBJ2-5; D gene uncertain. CDR3 size: 13 residues. Per germline, CDR1 SQVTM and CDR2 ANQGSEA. V dropped 4 bases and J dropped 5 bases, with 14 bases sitting between them.

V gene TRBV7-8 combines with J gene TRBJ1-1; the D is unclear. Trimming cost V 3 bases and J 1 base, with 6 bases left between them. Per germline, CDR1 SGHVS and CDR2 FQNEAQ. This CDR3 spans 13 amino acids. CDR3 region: CASSLVGNTEAFF. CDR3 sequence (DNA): TGTGCCAGCAGCTTGGTGGGGAACACTGAAGCTTTCTTT.

In DNA, the CDR3 is TGTGCCAGCAGCTCTAATCACGGGGGTAGCAATCAGCCCCAGCATTTT. Translation: CASSSNHGGSNQPQHF. The chain carries TRBV7-8 and TRBJ1-5, with D tentatively TRBD1 (5 bases). The germline V and J ends were trimmed by 4 bases and 0 bases, with 13 bases remaining between them. This CDR3 contains 16 residues. Germline assignment: CDR1 SGHVS and CDR2 FQNEAQ.

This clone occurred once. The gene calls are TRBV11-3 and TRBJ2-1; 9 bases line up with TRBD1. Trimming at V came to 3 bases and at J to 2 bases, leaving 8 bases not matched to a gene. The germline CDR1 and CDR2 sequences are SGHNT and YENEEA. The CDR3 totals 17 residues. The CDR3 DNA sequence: TGTGCCAGCAGCTTTACGGATGGGACAGGGACCTACAATGAGCAGTTCTTC. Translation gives CASSFTDGTGTYNEQFF. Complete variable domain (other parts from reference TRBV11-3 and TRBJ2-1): EAGVVQSPRYKIIEKKQPVAFWCNPISGHNTLYWYLQNLGQGPELLIRYENEEAVDDSQLPKDRFSAERLKGVDSTLKIQPAELGDSAVYLCASSFTDGTGTYNEQFFGPGTRLTVL.

The CDR3 bases are TGTGCCAGCAGTTCCCTAAGCGGGAGGGCCGAGGGTGAGCAGTTCTTC. This gives the protein CASSSLSGRAEGEQFF. This chain connects TRBV6-5 to TRBJ2-1, with TRBD2 matching 10 bases. Trimming cost V 4 bases and J 9 bases; bases outside gene matches: 12. CDR1 is MNHEY and CDR2 is SVGAGI in the germline V gene. The CDR3 is 16 amino acids.